A few counts support the clone carrying this TCR beta chain. Its antigen is unknown. This entry comes from a study of beta chain features in type 1 diabetes. Points from the study as a whole: Any HLA effect on TCRB rearrangement was left unresolved by small sub-analyses. In every one of the four CD4+ subsets, TCRB CDR3s were moderately but significantly shorter in Type 1 diabetes patients.

The length of the CDR3 is 12 residues. Germline assignment: CDR1 SGHVT and CDR2 SQSDAQ. Trimming removed 5 bases at V and 2 bases at J, with 6 bases between. Heparinised blood was drawn once per donor, averaging roughly 120 mL. Based on CD45RO/CCR7/CD25/CD127/CD95/CD27, CD4+ regulatory, stem cell-like memory, naive and central memory cells were sorted. All sorted populations exceeded 98% purity. Sequencing targeted expressed TCRB transcripts, as all isolated RNA had been reverse transcribed. TCRdb's table, derived via immunoSEQ multiplex PCR, lists solely in-frame clones and lacks some. Among 630,000 or so clones, over 11% were seen once, and the ten largest hold approximately 0.043%.

Source material: naive CD4+ T cells from blood. The sequence came from a young man with type 1 diabetes. The chain recombines TRBV7-4 with TRBJ1-1, with no clear D. The CDR3 coding sequence is TGTGCCAGCAGCCTTAGTAACACTGAAGCTTTCTTT. The encoded protein is CASSLSNTEAFF.